What follows is one T cell receptor (beta chain) and its context. Authors' processing steps: Cell counts per sample came from amplifying reference gene primers. Clones were sequenced by immunoSEQ multiplex PCR, and TCRdb holds only the in-frame ones, with some missing. That table supplies the V and J calls and clone size; D and trimming were determined from the DNA. The sample has 160,000 or so clones, about four fifths seen once. This sample is part of a study of blood T cell repertoires in COVID-19. Looking at the study overall: PBMCs, B-cell-depleted T cells, or T cells were the source of the cDNA or gDNA that made up the material.

The J segment lost 6 bases and the V segment lost 4 bases, leaving 13 bases of the junction unmatched. This CDR3 has 17 residues. Looked up from germline, CDR1 is SGHRS and CDR2 is YFSETQ. The sequenced sample was peripheral blood. The V call is TRBV5-1, the J call TRBJ2-3, with 11 bases lining up with TRBD2. The sequence came from a man in his sixties with active or convalescent COVID-19. The CDR3: CASSTGVSGGAGDTQYF. CDR3 bases: TGCGCCAGCAGCACCGGTGTTAGCGGGGGGGCGGGGGATACGCAGTATTTT. The whole variable domain, filled in from reference TRBV5-1 and TRBJ2-3, reads KAGVTQTPRYLIKTRGQQVTLSCSPISGHRSVSWYQQTPGQGLQFLFEYFSETQRNKGNFPGRFSGRQFSNSRSEMNVSTLELGDSALYLCASSTGVSGGAGDTQYFGPGTRLTVL.